This is a list of T cell receptor beta chains from one sample in a study of tumor and adjacent non-tumor tissue in lung cancer. TCRdb reprocessed the multiplex PCR reads with MiXCR, giving one entry per CDR3 protein. The sample lists approximately 82,000 distinct CDR3 sequences; around 80% were seen once. The source material was distant non-tumor lung tissue. These receptors were obtained from a man between 65 and 85 years old with non-small cell lung cancer. CDR3s include the opening cysteine and the closing phenylalanine or tryptophan. D genes are given only for firm matches. Size is stated for part of the rows, as once, few or many counts, or as a class when the clone is expanded.

j_gene: TRBJ2-1; abundance: .; v_gene: TRBV11-2; d_gene: .; CDR3nt: TGTGCCAGTGATTGGGGCTCCAGCGCCGCCTCCTACAATGAGGAGTTCTTC; CDR3aa: CASDWGSSAASYNEEFF
j_gene: TRBJ2-2; abundance: once; v_gene: TRBV29-1; d_gene: TRBD2; CDR3nt: TGCATCGCATTAGGGACTAGCTTCACCGGGGAACTGTTTTTT; CDR3aa: CIALGTSFTGELFF
j_gene: TRBJ1-1; abundance: once; v_gene: TRBV20-1; d_gene: TRBD1; CDR3nt: TGCAGTGCTATAGTAACTTGGACAGGTCCTAGCACTAAAGCTTTCTTT; CDR3aa: CSAIVTWTGPSTKAFF
j_gene: TRBJ2-7; abundance: .; v_gene: TRBV10-3; d_gene: TRBD1; CDR3nt: TGTGCCATCGTTGCGGACAGGGTTAACGAGCAGTACTTC; CDR3aa: CAIVADRVNEQYF
j_gene: TRBJ2-7; abundance: .; v_gene: TRBV29-1; d_gene: TRBD1; CDR3nt: TGCAGCGTTCGAGGGGGCGACGAGCAGTACTTC; CDR3aa: CSVRGGDEQYF
j_gene: TRBJ1-2; abundance: .; v_gene: TRBV29-1; d_gene: .; CDR3nt: TGCACCGTTGTCCCCTATCAATCCTCAGGAGAAGATGGCTACACGTTC; CDR3aa: CTVVPYQSSGEDGYTF
j_gene: TRBJ2-5; abundance: .; v_gene: TRBV11-2; d_gene: .; CDR3nt: TGTGCCAGCAGTTTAGATAGGGACGGGGGAGCCCAGTACTTC; CDR3aa: CASSLDRDGGAQYF
j_gene: TRBJ2-5; abundance: .; v_gene: TRBV7-9; d_gene: TRBD2; CDR3nt: TGTGCCAGCAGCTTATACGGGACTAGCAGACAAGAGACCCAGTACTTC; CDR3aa: CASSLYGTSRQETQYF
j_gene: TRBJ2-1; abundance: few; v_gene: TRBV5-1; d_gene: .; CDR3nt: TGCGCCAGCAGCTTGGACAGCAAATTTATCAATGAGCAGTTCTTC; CDR3aa: CASSLDSKFINEQFF
j_gene: TRBJ2-7; abundance: many; v_gene: TRBV5-4; d_gene: TRBD1; CDR3nt: TGTGCCAGCAGCTACGGGACAGGGGGCTACGAGCAGTACTTC; CDR3aa: CASSYGTGGYEQYF
j_gene: TRBJ1-6; abundance: .; v_gene: TRBV6-5; d_gene: .; CDR3nt: TGTGACAGCAGTTATTCCGACGGTAAAAATTCATCCCACCACTTT; CDR3aa: CDSSYSDGKNSSHHF
j_gene: TRBJ2-2; abundance: .; v_gene: TRBV28; d_gene: .; CDR3nt: TGTGACAGCAGACCCGACTTTAGGGGGGGCTGGAACACCGGGGAGCTGTTTTTT; CDR3aa: CDSRPDFRGGWNTGELFF
j_gene: TRBJ2-2; abundance: .; v_gene: TRBV6-5; d_gene: .; CDR3nt: TGTGCCAGCAGTTACCTTTACAGGAGGAACACTGGGGAACTGTTTTTT; CDR3aa: CASSYLYRRNTGELFF
j_gene: TRBJ1-4; abundance: many; v_gene: TRBV4-1; d_gene: .; CDR3nt: TGCGCCAGCAGCCAAGAAAGCGGGTGGGGTGAAAAACTGTTTTTT; CDR3aa: CASSQESGWGEKLFF
j_gene: TRBJ1-6; abundance: .; v_gene: TRBV11-2; d_gene: TRBD1; CDR3nt: TGTGCCAGCAGCTACGGGACAGCGTATAATTCACCACTCCACTTT; CDR3aa: CASSYGTAYNSPLHF
j_gene: TRBJ2-3; abundance: .; v_gene: TRBV20-1; d_gene: .; CDR3nt: TGCATTGCAAAACGTACAGGGCCTAGTACAGATACGCAGTATTTT; CDR3aa: CIAKRTGPSTDTQYF
j_gene: TRBJ2-3; abundance: .; v_gene: TRBV5-6; d_gene: .; CDR3nt: TGTGTCAGCGGTCAGCAGGGGATGGGGAGAACAGATATGCAGTATTTT; CDR3aa: CVSGQQGMGRTDMQYF
j_gene: TRBJ1-5; abundance: .; v_gene: TRBV3-1; d_gene: TRBD1; CDR3nt: TGTGCCAGCAGCCTGGGACAGGGTAATCAGCCTCAGCATTTT; CDR3aa: CASSLGQGNQPQHF
j_gene: TRBJ1-1; abundance: .; v_gene: TRBV29-1; d_gene: TRBD1; CDR3nt: TGCAGCGACCTCGGACAGGGGAACACTGAAGCTTTCTTT; CDR3aa: CSDLGQGNTEAFF
j_gene: TRBJ2-2; abundance: .; v_gene: TRBV29-1; d_gene: .; CDR3nt: TGCAGCGTTTATCGAGGGGACATCGTGGAGCTGTTTTTT; CDR3aa: CSVYRGDIVELFF
j_gene: TRBJ2-3; abundance: .; v_gene: TRBV6-1; d_gene: .; CDR3nt: TGTGGCAGCAGTGAATCCAGATTTACGCACTATTTT; CDR3aa: CGSSESRFTHYF
j_gene: TRBJ2-7; abundance: .; v_gene: TRBV7-8; d_gene: .; CDR3nt: TGTGCCAGCAGCTTAGCGCGCGGGTACAAGCAGTACTTC; CDR3aa: CASSLARGYKQYF
j_gene: TRBJ2-1; abundance: few; v_gene: TRBV5-1; d_gene: .; CDR3nt: TGCGCCAGCAGCACCGGGACGAACTACAATGAGCAGTTCTTC; CDR3aa: CASSTGTNYNEQFF